Below are 11 T cell receptor beta chains sequenced from a single sample in a study of cytomegalovirus exposure and HLA in healthy donors. Primers included in the PCR were 60 Vbeta and 13 Jbeta primers. The data were produced by immunoSEQ multiplex PCR, yet TCRdb's version contains in-frame clones alone and is incomplete. The top ten clones hold approximately 5% of a sample with roughly 100,000 clones, about 80% of them seen once. Sequencing was carried out using PBMCs. The receptors come from a man between 60 and 75 years old in good health and CMV-seropositive.

V gene TRBV12-5 combines with J gene TRBJ1-2, with D perhaps TRBD1 (5 bases). Germline loops: CDR1 LGHNT, CDR2 FRNRAP. Trimming removed 8 bases at V and 3 bases at J, with 10 bases between. The CDR3 contains 12 residues. The CDR3 here is CASLRDYYGYTF. Written as DNA, the CDR3 is TGTGCTAGTTTAAGGGACTACTATGGCTACACCTTC.

A single count supports this clone. This chain links TRBV6-5 with TRBJ1-2, with D possibly being TRBD1 (6 bases). This CDR3 is 14 amino acids long. V was shortened by 4 bases and J by 4 bases, with 13 bases between the two germline ends. Germline CDR1 is MNHEY and CDR2 is SVGAGI. Here the CDR3 DNA reads TGTGCCAGCAGTTCCATCGACAGGCCCTATGGCTACACCTTC. Amino acids: CASSSIDRPYGYTF.

The CDR3 loop reads CASSLVQGAQKLFF. CDR3 sequence (DNA): TGTGCCAGCAGCTTAGTTCAGGGGGCCCAAAAACTGTTTTTT. J is TRBJ1-4 and V is TRBV7-2, with 8 bases fitting TRBD1. The CDR3 length is 14 residues. V trimming: 1 base; J trimming: 9 bases; junction bases outside the gene matches: 4. The germline CDR1 and CDR2 sequences are SGHTA and FQGNSA.

This sequence joins TRBV7-6 and TRBJ2-7, with 10 bases that match TRBD2. The CDR3 is 15 residues long. Germline V CDR1 and CDR2: SGHVS, FNYEAQ. The ends lost 0 bases at V and 5 bases at J; junction bases unmatched: 4. CDR3 loop: CASSLALAGADEQYF. CDR3 coding DNA: TGTGCCAGCAGCTTAGCGCTAGCGGGGGCGGACGAGCAGTACTTC.

The J gene is TRBJ1-1, the V gene TRBV2; no clear D. This CDR3 has 14 amino acids. Germline values: CDR1 SNHLY, CDR2 FYNNEI. V lost 3 bases and J 1 base, leaving 9 bases between the germline ends. Here the CDR3 reads CASSDWAENTEAFF. Written as DNA, the CDR3 is TGTGCCAGCAGTGATTGGGCCGAGAACACTGAAGCTTTCTTT.

The rearrangement uses TRBV18 and TRBJ2-2, with D possibly matching TRBD1 (5 bases). With 2 bases removed from V and 0 bases from J, the gap between germline ends came to 10 bases. CDR1 is KGHSH, CDR2 LQKENI, per germline. The CDR3 runs to 16 residues. DNA of the CDR3: TGTGCCAGCTCACCAGCCCTGGACACGAACACCGGGGAGCTGTTTTTT. Protein: CASSPALDTNTGELFF.

The rearrangement uses TRBV11-1 and TRBJ2-7; D is undetermined. CDR1 and CDR2 (germline): SGHAT, FQDESV (reference sequence). The CDR3 spans 14 residues. Between the trimmed V and J ends, which lost 1 base and 0 bases, there was a span of 7 bases. CDR3 in amino acids: CASSLELASYEQYF. DNA of the CDR3: TGTGCCAGCAGCTTAGAATTAGCCTCCTACGAGCAGTACTTC.

This chain joins TRBV7-2 and TRBJ2-3; TRBD2 agrees at 9 bases. This CDR3 is built from 18 residues. Per the germline V gene, CDR1 is SGHTA and CDR2 is FQGNSA. The junction had 8 bases not matched to a gene; V was cut back by 1 base and J by 0 bases. CDR3 sequence: CASSLGLAGRRSTDTQYF. In DNA form, the CDR3 reads TGTGCCAGCAGCTTAGGGCTAGCGGGGCGCAGGAGCACAGATACGCAGTATTTT.

This clone came up a few times. This chain links TRBV5-4 with TRBJ2-1; no reliable D call. This CDR3 has 14 residues. The V and J ends lost 5 bases and 3 bases respectively, with 12 bases between them. In germline, CDR1 is SGHNT, CDR2 YYREEE (reference sequence). DNA for the CDR3: TGTGCCAGCAGACCAACCGGGTACTACAATGAGCAGTTCTTC. It specifies CASRPTGYYNEQFF.

This chain connects TRBV10-3 to TRBJ1-2; TRBD1 aligns across 12 bases. CDR1 and CDR2 from the germline V gene are ENHRY and SYGVKD. V was pared by 10 bases and J by 4 bases, with 13 bases of the junction left unmatched. The CDR3 is 16 amino acids. CDR3 residues: CASPYRDRGRSYGYTF. The CDR3 DNA reads TGTGCCAGCCCCTACCGGGACAGGGGGCGCAGCTATGGCTACACCTTC.

CDR3 protein: CASSLDRASDTQYF. In nucleotides, the CDR3 is TGTGCCAGCAGCTTGGACAGGGCATCAGATACGCAGTATTTT. The chain combines TRBV5-5 with TRBJ2-3; a weak D match, TRBD1 (6 bases). From germline, CDR1 is SGHKS and CDR2 YYEKEE (reference sequence). CDR3 size: 14 residues. V lost 0 bases and J 4 bases, leaving 9 bases between the germline ends.